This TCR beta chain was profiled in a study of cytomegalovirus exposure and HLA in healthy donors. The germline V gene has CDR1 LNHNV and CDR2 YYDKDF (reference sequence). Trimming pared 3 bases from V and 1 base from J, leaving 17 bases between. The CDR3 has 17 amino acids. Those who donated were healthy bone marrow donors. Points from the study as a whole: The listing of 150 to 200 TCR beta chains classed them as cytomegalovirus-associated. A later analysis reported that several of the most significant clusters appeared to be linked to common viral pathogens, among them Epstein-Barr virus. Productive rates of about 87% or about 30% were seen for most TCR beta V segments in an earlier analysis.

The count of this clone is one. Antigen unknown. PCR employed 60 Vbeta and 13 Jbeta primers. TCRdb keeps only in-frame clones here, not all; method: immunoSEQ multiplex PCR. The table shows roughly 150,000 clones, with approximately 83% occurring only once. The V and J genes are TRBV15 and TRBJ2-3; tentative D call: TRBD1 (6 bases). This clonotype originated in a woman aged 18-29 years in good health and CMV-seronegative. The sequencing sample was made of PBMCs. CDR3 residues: CATSRGLQGSRTDTQYF. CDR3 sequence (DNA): TGTGCCACCAGCAGGGGATTACAGGGATCCCGCACAGATACGCAGTATTTT.